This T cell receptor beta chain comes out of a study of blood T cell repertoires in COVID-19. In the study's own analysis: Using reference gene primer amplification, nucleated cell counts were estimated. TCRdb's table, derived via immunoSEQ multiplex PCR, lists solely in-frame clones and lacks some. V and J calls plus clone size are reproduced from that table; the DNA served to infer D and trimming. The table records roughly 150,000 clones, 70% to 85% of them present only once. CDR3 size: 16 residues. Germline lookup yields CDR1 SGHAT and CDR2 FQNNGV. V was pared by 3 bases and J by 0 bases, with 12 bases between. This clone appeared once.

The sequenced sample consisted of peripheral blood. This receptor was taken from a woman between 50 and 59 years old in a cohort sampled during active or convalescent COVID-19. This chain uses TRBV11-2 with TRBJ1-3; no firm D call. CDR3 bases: TGTGCCAGCAGCTTGGTGTCAGGCTCCTCTGGAAACACCATATATTTT. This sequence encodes CASSLVSGSSGNTIYF. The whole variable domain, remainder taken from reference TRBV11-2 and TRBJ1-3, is EAGVAQSPRYKIIEKRQSVAFWCNPISGHATLYWYQQILGQGPKLLIQFQNNGVVDDSQLPKDRFSAERLKGVDSTLKIQPAKLEDSAVYLCASSLVSGSSGNTIYFGEGSWLTVV.